This record looks at one T cell receptor beta chain sequence and its context. Here immunoSEQ multiplex PCR was the method, and the copy in TCRdb shows in-frame clones only, minus some. The sample consists of about 300,000 clones, roughly 88% of them appearing once. Unmatched junction bases numbered 6, after V lost 1 base and J lost 1 base. Germline V gene data show CDR1 as SGHRS and CDR2 as YFSETQ. This CDR3 is built from 16 residues. This specimen belongs to a study of blood T cell repertoires in COVID-19. The sequence was obtained from a woman aged 25 to 45 who had recovered from COVID-19. Sequencing was performed on peripheral blood. The chain couples TRBV5-1 to TRBJ2-7, with TRBD1 identical over 9 bases. CDR3: CASSLTGTGTSYEQYF. Written as DNA, the CDR3 is TGCGCCAGCAGCTTGACCGGGACAGGGACGTCCTACGAGCAGTACTTC.